Listed below are T cell receptor beta chains from one sample, sequenced in a study of cytomegalovirus exposure and HLA in healthy donors. Profiling relied on immunoSEQ multiplex PCR, and the TCRdb table lists in-frame clones only, not all of them. The sample consists of fewer than 250,000 clones, over 70% of them appearing once. The source material was PBMCs. These receptors originate from a woman aged 25-40 years in good health and CMV-seropositive. CDR3s include the opening cysteine and the closing phenylalanine or tryptophan. Some rows have no size entry. The others give once, few or many, or a class for an expanded clone.

>-|TRBJ2-5|TRBV19
CASSTSSGRGGKTQYF
>-|TRBJ1-1|TRBV2
CASSDNRNTEAFF
>-|TRBJ2-6|TRBV2
CASSRTGNGANVLTF
>-|TRBJ2-7|TRBV19
CASSHGSSGIYEQYF
>-|-|TRBV29-1
CSVEPNLYEQYF
>-|TRBJ2-5|TRBV28
CASSFGGAGETQYF
>-|TRBJ2-2|TRBV7-9
CAIRTGLGELFF
>-|TRBJ2-7|TRBV6-6
CASSQGTGPYEQYF
>once|TRBJ2-6|TRBV5-1
CASSLDGGGGSGANVLTF
>-|TRBJ2-7|TRBV7-9
CASSLGRGLSYEQYF
>-|TRBJ2-3|TRBV29-1
CSVYEPSTDTQYF
>-|TRBJ2-7|TRBV5-1
CASRGQGVSYEQYF
>-|TRBJ2-2|TRBV10-2
CASAGTSTGELFF
>-|TRBJ2-3|TRBV13
CASSPPAGGSTDTQYF
>few|TRBJ2-3|TRBV5-4
CASPGTGGVGTDTQYF
>once|TRBJ1-5|TRBV2
CASSDYSSYQPQHF
>-|TRBJ1-1|TRBV6-5
CASAWRGGTEAFF
>few|TRBJ2-1|TRBV7-2
CASSPTSGNYNEQFF
>-|TRBJ2-3|TRBV25-1
CASSEFGGQTVADTQYF
>-|TRBJ2-1|TRBV2
CASRPTSGSYNEQFF
>-|TRBJ2-7|TRBV5-5
CASSLGQGALEQYF
>-|TRBJ2-1|TRBV4-2
CASSPGIRESSYNEQFF
>-|TRBJ1-4|TRBV10-2
CASSQDRGVKGEKLFF
>-|TRBJ2-7|TRBV10-2
CASSEGGSGQYF
>-|TRBJ1-4|TRBV7-9
CASSQGEKLFF
>-|TRBJ2-2|TRBV9
CASKQNTGELFF
>-|TRBJ1-1|TRBV19
CASTPGGTEAFF
>-|TRBJ2-4|TRBV27
CASFPWDSQLAKNIQYF
>-|TRBJ2-1|TRBV6-5
CASSFTRLASYNEQFF
>-|TRBJ1-5|TRBV27
CATRGGTGQPQHF
>-|TRBJ2-5|TRBV2
CASSRGAGRGGETQYF
>-|TRBJ2-7|TRBV27
CASSLFTGSEQYF
>-|TRBJ2-3|TRBV28
CASKPGGSTDTQYF
>-|TRBJ2-2|TRBV6-5
CASSYGGGRTGELFF
>once|TRBJ1-2|TRBV7-2
CASSFSSNYGYTF
>-|TRBJ2-1|TRBV7-9
CASSSRTNYEQFF
>few|TRBJ2-1|TRBV5-1
CASSSDSGILDNEQFF
>-|TRBJ2-1|TRBV7-7
CASSPGTSGITEQFF
>-|TRBJ1-4|TRBV27
CASSSTKLFF
>-|TRBJ2-1|TRBV5-1
CASSLDTGGLYNEQFF
>few|TRBJ2-7|TRBV7-9
CASSGTGDTYEQYF
>-|-|TRBV19
CASSMTGDTYEQYF
>-|TRBJ2-1|TRBV19
CASRSKSGAYNEQFF
>few|TRBJ1-2|TRBV5-1
CASSLGQGIKSYGYTF
>few|TRBJ2-1|TRBV6-5
CASSYDGLAGDNEQFF
>once|TRBJ2-7|TRBV7-9
CASSLPGMNEQYF
>once|TRBJ2-7|TRBV14
CASSQGTLRTDPFYEQYF
>-|TRBJ2-7|TRBV28
CASSLWGLAGEKSYEQYF
>few|TRBJ1-4|TRBV4-1
CASSQAAPGIGEKLFF
>-|TRBJ1-4|TRBV5-6
CASSSTGNEKLFF
>-|TRBJ2-7|TRBV11-2
CASSPGTQNYEQYF
>-|TRBJ2-1|TRBV9
CASSGTSGRSHEQFF
>-|TRBJ2-7|TRBV28
CASSFRQEVYEQYF
>-|TRBJ2-7|TRBV5-1
CASSPASGSVYEQYF
>-|TRBJ1-1|TRBV7-6
CASTDFYNTEAFF